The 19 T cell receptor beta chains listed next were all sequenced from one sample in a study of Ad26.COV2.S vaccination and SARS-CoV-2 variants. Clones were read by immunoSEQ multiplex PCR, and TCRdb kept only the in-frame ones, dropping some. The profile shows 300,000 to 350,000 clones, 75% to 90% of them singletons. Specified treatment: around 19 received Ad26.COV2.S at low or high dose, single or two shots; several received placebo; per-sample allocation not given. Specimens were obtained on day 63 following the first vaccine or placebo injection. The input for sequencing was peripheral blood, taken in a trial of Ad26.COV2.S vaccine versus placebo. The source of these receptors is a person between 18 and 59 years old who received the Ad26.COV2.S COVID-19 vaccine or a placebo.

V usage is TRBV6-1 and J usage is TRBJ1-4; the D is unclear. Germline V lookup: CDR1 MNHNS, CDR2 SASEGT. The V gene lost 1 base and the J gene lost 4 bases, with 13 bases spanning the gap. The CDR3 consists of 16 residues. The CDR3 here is CASSEERSLGNEKLFF. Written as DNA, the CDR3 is TGTGCCAGCAGTGAAGAGAGGTCGTTGGGTAATGAAAAACTGTTTTTT.

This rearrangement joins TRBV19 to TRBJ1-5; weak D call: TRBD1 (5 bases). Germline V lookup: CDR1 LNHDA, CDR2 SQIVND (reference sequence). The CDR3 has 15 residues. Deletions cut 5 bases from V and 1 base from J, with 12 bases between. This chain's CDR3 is CASSYQGSSNQPQHF. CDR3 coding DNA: TGTGCCAGTAGTTACCAGGGAAGCAGCAATCAGCCCCAGCATTTT.

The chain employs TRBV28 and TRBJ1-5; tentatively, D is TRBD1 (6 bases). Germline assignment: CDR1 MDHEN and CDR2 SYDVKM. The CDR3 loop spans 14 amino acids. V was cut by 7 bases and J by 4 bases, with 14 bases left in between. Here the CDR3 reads CASTWQGTNQPQHF. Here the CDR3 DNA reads TGTGCCAGCACGTGGCAGGGGACTAATCAGCCCCAGCATTTT.

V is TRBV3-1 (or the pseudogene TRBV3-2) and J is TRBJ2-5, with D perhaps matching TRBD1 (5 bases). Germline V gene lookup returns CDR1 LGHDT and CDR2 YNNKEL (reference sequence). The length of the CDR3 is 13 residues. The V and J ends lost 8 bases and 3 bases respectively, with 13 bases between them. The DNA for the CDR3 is TGTGCCAGCGTAAGGGGTGGCGAAGAGACCCAGTACTTC. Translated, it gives CASVRGGEETQYF.

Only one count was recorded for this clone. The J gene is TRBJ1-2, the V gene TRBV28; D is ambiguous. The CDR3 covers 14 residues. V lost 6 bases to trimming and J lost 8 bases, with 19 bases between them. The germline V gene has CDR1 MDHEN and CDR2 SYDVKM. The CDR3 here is CASSPGWRGGGYTF. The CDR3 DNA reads TGTGCCAGCAGCCCGGGTTGGCGGGGTGGAGGCTACACCTTC.

The CDR3, as DNA: TGTGCCTGGAGTCCCCTTATGAACACTGAAGCTTTCTTT. Translating it yields CAWSPLMNTEAFF. The chain couples TRBV30 to TRBJ1-1; unclear D gene. The CDR3 extends over 13 amino acids. Germline V gene sequence: CDR1 GTSNPN, CDR2 SVGIG (reference sequence). The germline V and J ends were trimmed by 2 bases and 0 bases, with 7 bases remaining between them.

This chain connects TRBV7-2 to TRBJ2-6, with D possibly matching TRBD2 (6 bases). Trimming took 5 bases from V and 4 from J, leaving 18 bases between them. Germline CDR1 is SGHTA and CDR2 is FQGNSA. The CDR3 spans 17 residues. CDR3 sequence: CASSRGLGAEGANVLTF. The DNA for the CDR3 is TGTGCCAGCAGCCGGGGACTCGGGGCGGAAGGGGCCAACGTCCTGACTTTC.

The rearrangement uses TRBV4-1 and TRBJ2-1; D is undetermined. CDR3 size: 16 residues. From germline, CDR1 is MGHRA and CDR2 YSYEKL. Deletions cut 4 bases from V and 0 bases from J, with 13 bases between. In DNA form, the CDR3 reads TGCGCCAGCAGCCCCGTGGCTCGGAGCTCCTACAATGAGCAGTTCTTC. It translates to CASSPVARSSYNEQFF.

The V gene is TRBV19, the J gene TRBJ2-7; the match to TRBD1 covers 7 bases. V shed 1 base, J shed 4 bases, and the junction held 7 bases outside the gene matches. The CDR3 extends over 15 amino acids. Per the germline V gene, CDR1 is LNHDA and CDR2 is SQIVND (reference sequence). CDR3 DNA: TGTGCCAGTAGTATAGTGGCAGGGGGTTCGTACGAGCAGTACTTC. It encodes CASSIVAGGSYEQYF. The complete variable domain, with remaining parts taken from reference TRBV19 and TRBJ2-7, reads DGGITQSPKYLFRKEGQNVTLSCEQNLNHDAMYWYRQDPGQGLRLIYYSQIVNDFQKGDIAEGYSVSREKKESFPLTVTSAQKNPTAFYLCASSIVAGGSYEQYFGPGTRLTVT.

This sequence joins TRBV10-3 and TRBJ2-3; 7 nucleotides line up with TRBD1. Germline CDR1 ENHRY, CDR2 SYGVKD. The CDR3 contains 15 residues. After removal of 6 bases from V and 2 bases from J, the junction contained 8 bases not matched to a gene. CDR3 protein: CAISRTGEPTDTQYF. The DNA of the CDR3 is TGTGCCATCAGCAGGACAGGAGAACCCACAGATACGCAGTATTTT.

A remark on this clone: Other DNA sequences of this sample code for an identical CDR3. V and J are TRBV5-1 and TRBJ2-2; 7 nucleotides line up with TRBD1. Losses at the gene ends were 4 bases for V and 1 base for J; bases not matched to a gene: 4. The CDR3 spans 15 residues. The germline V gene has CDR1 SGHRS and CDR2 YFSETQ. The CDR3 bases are TGCGCCAGCAGCGGGCAGGGGGAGAACACCGGGGAGCTGTTTTTT. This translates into CASSGQGENTGELFF.

The CDR3 region is CASTGNSPLHF. Written as DNA, the CDR3 is TGTGCCAGCACAGGAAATTCACCCCTCCACTTT. This sequence joins TRBV6-6 and TRBJ1-6; D unclear. V was clipped by 7 bases and J by 7 bases, with 5 bases between them. Germline V gene lookup returns CDR1 MNHNY and CDR2 SVGAGI (reference sequence). There are 11 residues in the CDR3.

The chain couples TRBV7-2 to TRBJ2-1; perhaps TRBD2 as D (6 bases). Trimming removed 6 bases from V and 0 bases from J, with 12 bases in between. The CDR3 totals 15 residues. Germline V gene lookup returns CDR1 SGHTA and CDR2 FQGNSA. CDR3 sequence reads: CASRPHGSSYNEQFF. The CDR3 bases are TGTGCCAGCAGACCCCACGGGAGCTCCTACAATGAGCAGTTCTTC.

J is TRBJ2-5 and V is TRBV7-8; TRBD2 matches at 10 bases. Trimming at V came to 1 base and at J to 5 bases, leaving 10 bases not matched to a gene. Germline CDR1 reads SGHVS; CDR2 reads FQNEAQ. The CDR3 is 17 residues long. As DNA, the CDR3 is TGTGCCAGCAGCTTAGAAGAGCGGGGGGGCCGTTGGGAGACCCAGTACTTC. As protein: CASSLEERGGRWETQYF.

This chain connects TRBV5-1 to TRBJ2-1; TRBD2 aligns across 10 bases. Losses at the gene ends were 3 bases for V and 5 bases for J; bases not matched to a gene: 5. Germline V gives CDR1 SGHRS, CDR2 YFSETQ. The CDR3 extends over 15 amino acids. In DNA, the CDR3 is TGCGCCAGCAGCTGGAGCGGGGGGGCAAACAATGAGCAGTTCTTC. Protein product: CASSWSGGANNEQFF.

CDR3 protein: CASSYGRSGSFAGELFF. The CDR3 DNA reads as TGTGCCAGCAGTTACGGTAGAAGCGGGAGTTTCGCCGGGGAGCTGTTTTTT. The J gene is TRBJ2-2, the V gene TRBV6-2 or TRBV6-3, with 8 bases matching TRBD2. Germline V gives CDR1 MNHEY, CDR2 SVGEGT. The ends lost 2 bases at V and 6 bases at J; junction bases unmatched: 11. The CDR3 length is 17 residues.

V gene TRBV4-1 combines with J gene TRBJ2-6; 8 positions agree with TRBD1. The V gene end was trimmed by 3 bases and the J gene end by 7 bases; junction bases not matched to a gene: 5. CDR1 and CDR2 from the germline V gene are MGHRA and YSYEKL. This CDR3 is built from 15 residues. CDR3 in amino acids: CASSQTGARANVLTF. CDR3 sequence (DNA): TGCGCCAGCAGCCAGACAGGGGCTCGAGCCAACGTCCTGACTTTC.

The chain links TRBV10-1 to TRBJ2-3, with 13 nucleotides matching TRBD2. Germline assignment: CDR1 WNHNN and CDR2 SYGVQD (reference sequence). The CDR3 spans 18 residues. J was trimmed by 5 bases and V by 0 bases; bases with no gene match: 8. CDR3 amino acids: CASSESRTSGGARDTQYF. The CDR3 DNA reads TGCGCCAGCAGTGAGTCACGCACTAGCGGGGGGGCGAGAGATACGCAGTATTTT.

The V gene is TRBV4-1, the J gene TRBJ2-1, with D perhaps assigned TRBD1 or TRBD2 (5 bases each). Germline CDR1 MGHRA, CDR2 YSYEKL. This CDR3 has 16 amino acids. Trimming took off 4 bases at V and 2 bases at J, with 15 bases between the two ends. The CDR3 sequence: CASSLHTGTTYNEQFF. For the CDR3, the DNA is TGCGCCAGCAGCCTACATACTGGGACCACCTACAATGAGCAGTTCTTC.